The clone carrying this TCR beta chain ranks as medium-sized. The antigen is unknown. These data originate in a study of cytomegalovirus exposure and HLA in healthy donors. Study-wide results and limits: In a later analysis, TCR beta V- and J-gene trimming was associated with a missense DCLRE1C variant.

Germline lookup yields CDR1 MNHNS and CDR2 SASEGT. The CDR3 has 13 amino acids. V lost 2 bases to trimming and J lost 5 bases, with 10 bases between them. Vbeta (60) and Jbeta (13) primers were used in the PCR. The data were produced by immunoSEQ multiplex PCR, yet TCRdb's version contains in-frame clones alone and is incomplete. In the table there are approximately 84,000 clones, 78% of which are singletons. The sequence was obtained from a male donor in good health and CMV-seropositive. The V gene is TRBV6-1, the J gene TRBJ2-7; TRBD2 might be the D (5 bases). Sequences were obtained from PBMCs. In nucleotides, the CDR3 is TGTGCCAGCAGTGAAAGGGAACTAGACGAGCAGTACTTC. It is translated as CASSERELDEQYF.